Listed below are T cell receptor beta chains from one sample, sequenced in a study of T cell responses to AZD1222 COVID-19 vaccine. Method: immunoSEQ multiplex PCR; TCRdb's copy keeps in-frame clones and lacks some. The sample has 85,000 to 130,000 clones, roughly 88% seen once. The sample consisted of peripheral blood, taken on day 0 of AZD1222 vaccination. The receptors derive from an adult in good health. CDR3s include the opening cysteine and the closing phenylalanine or tryptophan. D genes are given only for firm matches. Some rows have no size entry. The others give once, few or many, or a class for an expanded clone.

TRBJ1-2 NA TRBV9 NA CASSVGRGYGYTF TGTGCCAGCAGCGTAGGGAGAGGGTATGGCTACACCTTC
TRBJ1-6 NA TRBV19 NA CAASPGQGNSPLHF TGTGCCGCCTCCCCGGGGCAGGGAAATTCACCCCTCCACTTT
TRBJ2-1 NA TRBV3-1/TRBV3-2 NA CASSRDTTDNEQFF TGTGCCAGCAGCCGGGATACTACGGACAATGAGCAGTTCTTC
TRBJ2-7 TRBD2 TRBV5-1 once CASSQTSGPTYEQYF TGCGCCAGCAGCCAGACTAGCGGACCCACCTACGAGCAGTACTTC
TRBJ1-2 NA TRBV28 NA CASSSNGVYGYTF TGTGCCAGCAGTTCCAACGGGGTTTATGGCTACACCTTC
TRBJ1-1 NA TRBV6-5 NA CASSYSGVLRTEAFF TGTGCCAGCAGTTACTCGGGGGTGTTGCGCACTGAAGCTTTCTTT
TRBJ2-3 NA TRBV28 NA CASSSTGEGDTQYF TGTGCCAGCAGTAGTACGGGAGAGGGAGATACGCAGTATTTT
TRBJ2-5 NA TRBV3-1/TRBV3-2 NA CASSQETWAPTQYF TGTGCCAGCAGCCAAGAAACCTGGGCGCCAACCCAGTACTTC
TRBJ2-1 NA TRBV21-1 NA CASSKDRDNEQFF TGTGCCAGCAGCAAAGACAGGGACAATGAGCAGTTCTTC
TRBJ1-3 TRBD1 TRBV11-2 NA CASSLGLAGGRNTIYF TGTGCCAGCAGCTTAGGCCTGGCAGGGGGTCGAAACACCATATATTTT
TRBJ2-2 NA TRBV2 NA CASSPGGAKVLFF TGTGCCAGCAGCCCAGGGGGGGCCAAGGTACTGTTTTTT
TRBJ2-1 NA TRBV9 NA CASSVGGTPGVGEQFF TGTGCCAGCAGCGTAGGCGGGACCCCGGGGGTGGGTGAGCAGTTCTTC
TRBJ1-5 TRBD1 TRBV28 NA CASSSYRGVGQPQHF TGTGCCAGCAGTTCGTACAGGGGAGTGGGACAGCCCCAGCATTTT
TRBJ2-5 TRBD1 TRBV19 NA CASSDGTGSRETQYF TGTGCCAGTAGTGACGGGACAGGGTCGCGCGAGACCCAGTACTTC
TRBJ1-2 NA TRBV6-6 NA CASSYLRGQGGYTF TGTGCCAGCAGTTACCTAAGGGGACAAGGTGGCTACACCTTC
TRBJ2-7 TRBD2 TRBV6-6 NA CASSRLAGSYEQYF TGTGCCAGCAGTAGACTAGCGGGAAGCTACGAGCAGTACTTC
TRBJ1-2 TRBD1 TRBV3-1/TRBV3-2 NA CASSQSQQGRGYTF TGTGCCAGCAGCCAATCCCAACAGGGGAGGGGCTACACCTTC
TRBJ1-2 NA TRBV6-5 NA CASSYSATHPGYGYTF TGTGCCAGCAGTTACTCGGCCACTCACCCTGGCTATGGCTACACCTTC
TRBJ1-2 TRBD1 TRBV10-3 once CAISEPIRYRGRGYTF TGTGCCATCAGTGAGCCGATAAGATACAGGGGTCGCGGCTACACCTTC
TRBJ1-2 NA TRBV20-1 NA CSASPSSGDYGYTF TGCAGTGCTAGTCCTTCTTCAGGGGACTATGGCTACACCTTC
TRBJ2-1 NA TRBV12-3/TRBV12-4 NA CASTPRRWGEQFF TGTGCCAGCACACCTAGGAGGTGGGGCGAGCAGTTCTTC
TRBJ1-3 NA TRBV28 NA CASGGSGNTIYF TGTGCCAGCGGAGGGTCTGGAAACACCATATATTTT
TRBJ2-7 NA TRBV24-1 few CATSANPGTTGSYEQYF TGTGCCACCAGTGCAAATCCCGGAACAACGGGGTCCTACGAGCAGTACTTC
TRBJ2-1 TRBD1 TRBV24-1 NA CATSAPGQVNEQFF TGTGCCACCAGTGCTCCGGGACAGGTCAATGAGCAGTTCTTC
TRBJ2-7 TRBD1 TRBV18 NA CASSLTRGQKNEQYF TGTGCCAGCTCACTTACCAGGGGGCAGAAGAACGAGCAGTACTTC
TRBJ1-2 TRBD1 TRBV9 NA CASSVGPGGGYTF TGTGCCAGCAGCGTAGGTCCAGGGGGTGGCTACACCTTC